This section outlines one T cell receptor (beta chain) sequence together with its context. What it binds is not known. All donors were healthy, and all were Caucasian. This entry belongs to a study of identical twins. TCRdb processed the 5' RACE reads anew with MiXCR; each CDR3 protein has one entry. In the table there are 350,000 to 450,000 distinct CDR3 sequences, 18% of which are singletons. Study findings and constraints: Models underestimated out-of-frame TCR alpha sharing in monozygotic twins. With beta out-of-frame sequences, excess sharing by twins was weaker. High-abundance cord blood beta clonotypes had fewer insertions; memory repertoires showed none.

Germline V gene sequence: CDR1 SQVTM, CDR2 ANQGSEA. Trimming shortened V by 3 bases and J by 0 bases, and 10 bases separated the two germline ends. The CDR3 covers 14 residues. The clonotype was recovered from a man between 50 and 59 years old in good health. Material: naive T cells sorted from blood. The chain is built from TRBV29-1 and TRBJ2-3; D gene ambiguous. The CDR3 spells CSVEGGTSTDTQYF. The CDR3 nucleotides read TGCAGCGTTGAGGGCGGAACTAGCACAGATACGCAGTATTTT.